This paragraph reports one TCR beta chain. Its target is not known. The data were obtained in a study of CXCR3-negative and CXCR3-positive naive CD8 T cells. General study findings and limits: Similar levels of surface CD5 were seen between naive subsets; TCR strength was inferred from TRB CDR3 properties. In CXCR3-positive naive cells, the TRB CDR3s were more hydrophobic than in CXCR3-negative naive cells.

Triplicate sorting captured hundreds of thousands of cells each from every CD8+ T cell subset. Naive CD8+ T cells were CD45RO-CCR7+CD27+CD95-. The authors made the TRB cDNA libraries by 5' RACE using UMI labels. TCRdb re-analyzed the 5' RACE reads; it lists each CDR3 protein once, without DNA. Reported are about 92,000 distinct CDR3 sequences; the ten largest clones contain roughly 0.89%. Germline V CDR1 and CDR2: LNHDA, SQIVND (reference sequence). This CDR3 is built from 14 residues. The TCR comes from a human donor in good health. Some clones in this sample may be carry-over from other donors' samples. The material sequenced was naive CXCR3+ CD8+ T cells from blood. As for subset: CD45RO-CCR7+CD27+CD95- naive CD8+ T cells expressing CXCR3 (TNR3+). The V call is TRBV19, the J call TRBJ2-1. The CDR3 sequence: CASSPAAGNNEQFF. Together with reference TRBV19 and TRBJ2-1, the CDR3 gives the full variable domain: DGGITQSPKYLFRKEGQNVTLSCEQNLNHDAMYWYRQDPGQGLRLIYYSQIVNDFQKGDIAEGYSVSREKKESFPLTVTSAQKNPTAFYLCASSPAAGNNEQFFGPGTRLTVL.